Following are 9 T cell receptor beta chains from one sample sequenced in a study of shared clonotypes between healthy human individuals. TCRdb's copy holds only in-frame clones and misses some; the assay was immunoSEQ multiplex PCR. Among roughly 1,000,000 clones listed, 70% to 80% were seen once. Sequencing used memory CD4+ T cells from PBMCs. The subset was: CD45RA-negative fraction. The receptors stem from a man younger than 35 in good health. Some clones in this sample may be carry-over from other donors' samples.

A remark on this clone: The missing conserved phenylalanine or tryptophan at the end of this CDR3 makes a read error likely. No DNA is shown, since the ends of the CDR3 on it are uncertain; the CDR3 is the one TCRdb lists. CDR3 sequence: CASSPPQEI. The gene calls are TRBV9 and TRBJ1-1; the D call in the table, TRBD1, was not verified against the DNA. In germline, CDR1 is SGDLS, CDR2 YYNGEE. The CDR3 length equals 9 residues, ends included.

This chain joins TRBV15 and TRBJ2-3, with TRBD2 matching over 9 bases. The CDR3 extends over 16 amino acids. Germline CDR1 reads LNHNV; CDR2 reads YYDKDF (reference sequence). With V trimmed by 1 base and J by 1 base, 3 bases remained unmatched. The CDR3 region is CATSRGEREGTDTQYF. In DNA, the CDR3 is TGTGCCACCAGCAGAGGAGAGCGGGAGGGCACAGATACGCAGTATTTT. The full variable domain, completed using reference TRBV15 and TRBJ2-3, is DAMVIQNPRYQVTQFGKPVTLSCSQTLNHNVMYWYQQKSSQAPKLLFHYYDKDFNNEADTPDNFQSRRPNTSFCFLDIRSPGLGDTAMYLCATSRGEREGTDTQYFGPGTRLTVL.

This rearrangement joins TRBV11-2 to TRBJ1-4; 8 bases are a match to TRBD1. CDR3 length: 15 amino acids. The V gene's germline CDR1 is SGHAT and CDR2 FQNNGV. V shed 4 bases and J 5 bases; nucleotides not matched to a gene: 6. The CDR3 bases are TGTGCCAGCAGCTACGGGGACAGGCGGAATGAAAAACTGTTTTTT. This encodes CASSYGDRRNEKLFF.

The chain links TRBV5-1 to TRBJ1-2, with 7 bases aligning to TRBD1. Germline CDR1 reads SGHRS; CDR2 reads YFSETQ. The CDR3 length is 13 residues. Unmatched junction bases numbered 6, after V lost 4 bases and J lost 6 bases. The chain's CDR3 is CASSSQGENGYTF. For the CDR3, the DNA is TGCGCCAGCAGCAGCCAGGGGGAGAATGGCTACACCTTC. Combining the CDR3 with reference TRBV5-1 and TRBJ1-2 gives the whole variable domain KAGVTQTPRYLIKTRGQQVTLSCSPISGHRSVSWYQQTPGQGLQFLFEYFSETQRNKGNFPGRFSGRQFSNSRSEMNVSTLELGDSALYLCASSSQGENGYTFGSGTRLTVV.

Worth noting for this clone: This CDR3 is also generated by other DNA sequences in the sample. The chain combines TRBV7-9 with TRBJ1-2, with 9 bases matching TRBD1. The CDR3 spans 14 residues. Unmatched junction bases numbered 4, after V lost 4 bases and J lost 4 bases. Germline values: CDR1 SEHNR, CDR2 FQNEAQ (reference sequence). CDR3 nucleotide sequence: TGTGCCAGCAGCTCCACAGGGGGCCTCTATGGCTACACCTTC. Translation gives CASSSTGGLYGYTF.

This clone was counted a single time. This chain links TRBV19 with TRBJ1-1; D ambiguous. With 9 bases removed from V and 5 bases from J, the gap between germline ends came to 16 bases. The CDR3 consists of 13 residues. Germline CDR1 is LNHDA and CDR2 is SQIVND (reference sequence). The CDR3 DNA reads TGTGCCAGCTCGGACGTTAGAGGGACTGAAGCTTTCTTT. Its protein is CASSDVRGTEAFF.

The chain links TRBV7-2 to TRBJ1-1; D is unresolved. From germline, CDR1 is SGHTA and CDR2 FQGNSA. CDR3 length: 15 residues. Trimming shortened V by 6 bases and J by 5 bases, and 19 bases separated the two germline ends. CDR3 DNA: TGTGCCAGCAGAGGACCGGGCCAACCCGGTACTGAAGCTTTCTTT. Its translation is CASRGPGQPGTEAFF.

J is TRBJ2-1 and V is TRBV9, with TRBD2 matching 13 bases. Germline assignment: CDR1 SGDLS and CDR2 YYNGEE. The CDR3 totals 16 residues. The V segment lost 3 bases and the J segment 5 bases; nucleotides outside the gene matches: 5. CDR3 sequence reads: CASSGPGLAGHNEQFF. The CDR3 DNA is TGTGCCAGCAGCGGACCGGGACTAGCGGGGCACAATGAGCAGTTCTTC. Full variable domain (outside the CDR3, taken from reference TRBV9 and TRBJ2-1): DSGVTQTPKHLITATGQRVTLRCSPRSGDLSVYWYQQSLDQGLQFLIQYYNGEERAKGNILERFSAQQFPDLHSELNLSSLELGDSALYFCASSGPGLAGHNEQFFGPGTRLTVL.

The gene calls are TRBV6-6 and TRBJ2-5; no firm D call. The J call is in doubt because the DNA end fits TRBJ2-7 better. This CDR3 spans 14 amino acids. Germline V gene data show CDR1 as MNHNY and CDR2 as SVGAGI (reference sequence). CDR3 bases: TGTGCCAGCAGTTACGTTGCAGTTTCCTACGAGCAGTACTTC. This translates into CASSYVAVSYEQYF.